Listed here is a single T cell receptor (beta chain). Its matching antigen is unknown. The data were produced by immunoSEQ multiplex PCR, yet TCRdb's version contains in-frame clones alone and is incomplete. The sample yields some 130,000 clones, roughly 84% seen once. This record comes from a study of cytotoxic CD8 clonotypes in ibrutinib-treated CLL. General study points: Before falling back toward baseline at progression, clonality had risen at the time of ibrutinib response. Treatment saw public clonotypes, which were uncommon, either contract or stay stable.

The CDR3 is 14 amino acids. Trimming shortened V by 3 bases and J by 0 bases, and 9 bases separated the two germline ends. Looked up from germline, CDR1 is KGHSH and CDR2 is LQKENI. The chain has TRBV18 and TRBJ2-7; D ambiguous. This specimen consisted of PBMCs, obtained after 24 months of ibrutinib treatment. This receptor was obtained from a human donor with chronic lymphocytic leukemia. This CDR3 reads CASSPKESSYEQYF. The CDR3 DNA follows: TGTGCCAGCTCACCGAAGGAGAGCTCCTACGAGCAGTACTTC.